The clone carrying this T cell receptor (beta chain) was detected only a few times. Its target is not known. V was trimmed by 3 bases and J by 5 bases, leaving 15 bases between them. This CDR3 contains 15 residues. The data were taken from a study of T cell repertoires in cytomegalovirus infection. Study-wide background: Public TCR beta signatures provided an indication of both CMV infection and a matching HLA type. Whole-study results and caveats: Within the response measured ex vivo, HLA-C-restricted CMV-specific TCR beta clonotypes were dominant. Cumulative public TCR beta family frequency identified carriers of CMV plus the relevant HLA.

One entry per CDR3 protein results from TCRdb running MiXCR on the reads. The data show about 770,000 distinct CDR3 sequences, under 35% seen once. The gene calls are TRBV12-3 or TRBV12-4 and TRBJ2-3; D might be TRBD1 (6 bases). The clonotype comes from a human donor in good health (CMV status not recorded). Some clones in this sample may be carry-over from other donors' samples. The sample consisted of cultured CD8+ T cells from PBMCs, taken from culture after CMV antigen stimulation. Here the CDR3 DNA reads TGTGCCAGCAGTTTTGGGACAAGCACAGGAGATACGCAGTATTTT. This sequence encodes CASSFGTSTGDTQYF.